This section outlines one T cell receptor (beta chain) sequence together with its context. TCRdb's copy holds only in-frame clones and misses some; the assay was immunoSEQ multiplex PCR. The table records roughly 200,000 clones, 84% of them present only once. V was clipped by 8 bases and J by 2 bases; unmatched bases: 9. CDR3 size: 17 residues. Germline lookup yields CDR1 MDHEN and CDR2 SYDVKM. The sample is drawn from a study of blood T cell repertoires in COVID-19. The sequence derives from a human donor in a cohort sampled during active COVID-19. The chain joins TRBV28 to TRBJ2-6; 10 bases are a match to TRBD1. Specimen: peripheral blood. The CDR3 DNA sequence: TGTGCCAGCCTAGACAGGGGGCTACCCCCTGGGGCCAACGTCCTGACTTTC. The encoded protein is CASLDRGLPPGANVLTF. Looking up the rest from reference TRBV28 and TRBJ2-6 gives the full variable domain: DVKVTQSSRYLVKRTGEKVFLECVQDMDHENMFWYRQDPGLGLRLIYFSYDVKMKEKGDIPEGYSVSREKKERFSLILESASTNQTSMYLCASLDRGLPPGANVLTFGAGSRLTVL.